The clone carrying this T cell receptor (beta chain) was detected a few times. Its target is not known. Naive CD8 T cells were picked out by sorting for CD8+CD4-CCR7+CD45RA+. This record comes from a study of molecular identifiers for immune sequencing clone quantification. Study-wide results and caveats: Spiked Jurkat TCR RNA equal to one cell could reportedly be picked out among one million naive cells. Over 97% of effector molecules, but under 1% in naive cells, were held by clones with more than 20 RNA copies. The sizes of highly expanded clones could be underestimated when identical TCR molecules share a barcode.

TCRdb called the PCR reads again in MiXCR, with one record for every CDR3 protein. Seen here are hundreds of thousands of distinct CDR3 sequences, about 25% observed once, and the top ten hold about 0.84%. The CDR3 sequence is 15 residues long. CDR1 and CDR2 from the germline V gene are MNHNY and SVGAGI (reference sequence). After removal of 11 bases from V and 4 bases from J, the junction contained 12 bases not matched to a gene. Sample: naive CD8+ T cells from blood, with Jurkat cell RNA spiked in. Subset given: FACS-sorted CD8+CD4-CCR7+CD45RA+ naive T cells. The chain joins TRBV6-6 to TRBJ2-2; 8 nucleotides agree with TRBD2. This receptor was taken from a human donor in good health. Some libraries in this study had Jurkat cell RNA spiked in. Here the CDR3 DNA reads TGTGCCCGCGGGTCGGGACTAGGGACCACCGGGGAGCTGTTTTTT. Translated: CARGSGLGTTGELFF.